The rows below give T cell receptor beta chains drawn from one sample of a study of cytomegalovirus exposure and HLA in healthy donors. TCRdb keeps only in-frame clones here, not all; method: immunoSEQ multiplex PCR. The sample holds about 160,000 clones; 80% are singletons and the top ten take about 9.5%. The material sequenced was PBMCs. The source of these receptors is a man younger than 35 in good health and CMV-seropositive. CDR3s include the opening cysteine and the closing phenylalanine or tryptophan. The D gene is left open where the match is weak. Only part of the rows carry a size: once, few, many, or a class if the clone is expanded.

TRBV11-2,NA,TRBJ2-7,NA,CASSLARQDYEQYF,TGTGCCAGCAGCTTAGCTCGACAAGACTACGAGCAGTACTTC
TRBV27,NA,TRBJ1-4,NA,CASSFSGGAQTTNEKLFF,TGTGCCAGCAGTTTCAGTGGGGGCGCGCAGACAACTAATGAAAAACTGTTTTTT
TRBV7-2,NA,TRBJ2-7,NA,CASSLVQEQYF,TGTGCCAGCAGCTTAGTTCAGGAGCAGTACTTC
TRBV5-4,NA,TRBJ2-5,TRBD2,CASSLGVTSGRGETQYF,TGTGCCAGCAGCTTAGGGGTCACTAGCGGGAGGGGAGAGACCCAGTACTTC
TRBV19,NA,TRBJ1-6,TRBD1,CASSMSNRGPSPLHF,TGTGCCAGTAGTATGTCTAACAGGGGGCCTTCACCCCTCCACTTT
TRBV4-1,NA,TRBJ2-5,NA,CASSLSIQETQYF,TGCGCCAGCAGCCTCTCTATACAAGAGACCCAGTACTTC
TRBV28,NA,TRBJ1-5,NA,CASMDSLNQPQHF,TGTGCCAGCATGGACAGTCTCAATCAGCCCCAGCATTTT
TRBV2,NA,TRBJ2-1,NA,CASSGFVGTPSNEQFF,TGTGCCAGCAGTGGGTTTGTGGGGACACCCTCGAATGAGCAGTTCTTC
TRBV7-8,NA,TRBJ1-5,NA,CASSWGHGSNQPQHF,TGTGCCAGCAGCTGGGGGCACGGGAGCAATCAGCCCCAGCATTTT
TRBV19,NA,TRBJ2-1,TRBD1,CASSKTTGTGIGNEQFF,TGTGCCAGTAGTAAGACAACCGGGACAGGGATTGGCAATGAGCAGTTCTTC
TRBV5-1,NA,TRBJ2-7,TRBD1,CASRPGTGSHYEQYF,TGCGCCAGTCGGCCTGGGACAGGGTCCCACTACGAGCAGTACTTC
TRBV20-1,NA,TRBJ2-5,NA,CSARIQEAQYF,TGCAGTGCTAGAATACAAGAGGCCCAGTACTTC
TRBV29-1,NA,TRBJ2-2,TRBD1,CSVRRGRPTGELFF,TGCAGCGTCCGCAGGGGGCGCCCCACCGGGGAGCTGTTTTTT
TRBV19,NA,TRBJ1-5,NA,CASSFIGGNSNQPQHF,TGTGCCAGTAGTTTTATCGGGGGTAATAGCAATCAGCCCCAGCATTTT
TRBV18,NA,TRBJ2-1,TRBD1,CASSHTDRADYNEQFF,TGTGCCAGCTCACACACGGACAGGGCTGACTACAATGAGCAGTTCTTC
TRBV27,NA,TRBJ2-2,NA,CASSSFYVGSTGELFF,TGTGCCAGCAGTTCCTTTTACGTAGGGAGCACCGGGGAGCTGTTTTTT
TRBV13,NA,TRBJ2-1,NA,CASSLDPTVGSYNEQFF,TGTGCCAGCAGCTTAGACCCGACAGTCGGCTCCTACAATGAGCAGTTCTTC
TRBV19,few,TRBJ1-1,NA,CASTSKGGSNTEAFF,TGTGCCAGTACCTCAAAAGGGGGTTCGAACACTGAAGCTTTCTTT